This T cell receptor (beta chain) derives from a study of T cell clones after liver transplantation. TCRdb's copy holds only in-frame clones and misses some; the assay was immunoSEQ multiplex PCR. The sample consists of some 11,000 clones, 70% to 80% of them appearing once. This CDR3 spans 13 amino acids. Per germline, CDR1 MNHNY and CDR2 SVGAGI (reference sequence). V dropped 8 bases and J dropped 2 bases, with 12 bases sitting between them. This chain uses TRBV6-6 with TRBJ2-5; D remains ambiguous. This specimen consisted of CD8+ T cells from blood, obtained at the 22-month timepoint. The clonotype was recovered from a human patient who received a liver transplant. Some T cells may originate from the graft donor. CDR3 coding DNA: TGTGCCAGCCTAGACGTGATTCAAGAGACCCAGTACTTC. Protein product: CASLDVIQETQYF.